This record looks at one T cell receptor beta chain sequence and its context. This entry comes from a study of shared clonotypes between healthy human individuals. TCRdb keeps only in-frame clones here, not all; method: immunoSEQ multiplex PCR. The sample lists roughly 2.2 million clones; approximately 90% were seen once. Trimming took 1 base from V and 7 from J, leaving 10 bases between them. The CDR3 loop spans 13 amino acids. Germline values: CDR1 PRHDT, CDR2 FYEKMQ (reference sequence). The source is a man between 18 and 35 years old in good health. Some clones in this sample may be carry-over from other donors' samples. Sequencing input: naive CD4+ T cells from PBMCs. The subset was: CD45RA+ positively selected. The chain combines TRBV13 with TRBJ1-1; D is undetermined. CDR3 DNA: TGTGCCAGCAGCTTAGAGAAGGCCGTTGAAGCTTTCTTT. Translating gives CASSLEKAVEAFF. The full variable domain, completed using reference TRBV13 and TRBJ1-1, is AAGVIQSPRHLIKEKRETATLKCYPIPRHDTVYWYQQGPGQDPQFLISFYEKMQSDKGSIPDRFSAQQFSDYHSELNMSSLELGDSALYFCASSLEKAVEAFFGQGTRLTVV.